Below, 32 T cell receptor beta chains from the same sample are listed, as sequenced in a study of blood T cells in healthy people across ages (dated by TCRdb to the mid-2010s). The library was produced with 5' RACE. Sequenced on an Illumina HiSeq 2500. A second PCR of about 6 to 11 cycles was run with a J-beta primer mix and a sample-barcoded 5' primer. TCRdb reprocessed the public reads (quality trimming at Q25 with fastp, clone calling with MiXCR) and kept in-frame beta chains. Each CDR3 protein appears once, grouped with its most common genes and DNA. The sample profile shows approximately 880,000 distinct CDR3 sequences; 40% to 60% of them were found once. The ten largest clones take up 13% of the sample. The specimen sequenced was blood. These receptor sequences come from a man aged 30-40 years in good health.

The rearrangement uses TRBV28 and TRBJ2-4; D perhaps matches TRBD2 (6 bases). The J call may be wrong; the DNA end is better matched by TRBJ2-7. The CDR3 runs 13 residues. The V gene's germline CDR1 is MDHEN and CDR2 SYDVKM. The CDR3 loop reads CASTTGLGYEQYF. In DNA, the CDR3 is TGTGCCAGCACTACGGGACTGGGCTACGAGCAGTACTTC.

This rearrangement joins TRBV4-3 to TRBJ1-4; D not certain. CDR1 and CDR2 (germline): LGHNA, YSLEER. This CDR3 comprises 14 residues. Trimming left V 4 bases short and J 10 bases short, with 16 bases between. The chain's CDR3 is CASSRDAQLGKLFF. In nucleotides, the CDR3 is TGCGCCAGCAGCCGAGATGCGCAATTGGGAAAACTGTTTTTT.

Turning to this clonotype: This clone may be a read error of a much larger clone one base away. The chain has TRBV7-2 and TRBJ1-4; D possibly corresponds to TRBD1 (5 bases). Germline lookup yields CDR1 SGHTA and CDR2 FQGNSA. The ends were cut back, 5 bases at V and 2 bases at J, with 12 bases in the middle. The CDR3 runs 15 residues. Here the CDR3 reads CASSKIGATNEKLFF. CDR3 sequence (DNA): TGTGCCAGCAGCAAGATAGGGGCCACTAATGAAAAACTGTTTTTT.

This rearrangement joins TRBV2 to TRBJ2-1; D remains unclear. CDR3 length: 14 amino acids. The V gene lost 2 bases and the J gene lost 5 bases, with 10 bases spanning the gap. Germline V lookup: CDR1 SNHLY, CDR2 FYNNEI. This CDR3 reads CASSELDLNNEQFF. For the CDR3, the DNA is TGTGCCAGCAGTGAACTTGACCTGAACAATGAGCAGTTCTTC.

CDR3 nucleotides: TGTGCCAGCAGCTCTAGACAGGGAGCTTTGCAAGAGACCCAGTACTTC. Its translation: CASSSRQGALQETQYF. The rearrangement joins TRBV5-8 to TRBJ2-5; 7 bases fit TRBD1. Germline assignment: CDR1 SGHTS and CDR2 YDEGEE. The CDR3 extends over 16 amino acids. With 3 bases clipped from V and 2 bases from J, the junction kept 10 bases outside the gene matches.

The V call is TRBV2, the J call TRBJ1-3; D is unresolved. The germline V gene has CDR1 SNHLY and CDR2 FYNNEI. Trimming took 7 bases from V and 2 from J, leaving 9 bases between them. CDR3 size: 13 residues. Written as DNA, the CDR3 is TGTGCCAGCATGACGGTTCCTGGAAACACCATATATTTT. Its translation is CASMTVPGNTIYF.

This clonotype was observed a handful of times. This chain uses TRBV2 with TRBJ2-1, with 7 bases matching TRBD2. From germline, CDR1 is SNHLY and CDR2 FYNNEI. The CDR3 has 16 amino acids. Trimming took 3 bases from V and 5 from J; bases not matched to a gene: 10. CDR3: CASSDLGGGDHNEQFF. Written as DNA, the CDR3 is TGTGCCAGCAGTGATCTGGGGGGAGGGGACCACAATGAGCAGTTCTTC.

This clonotype was seen only a few times. The gene calls are TRBV12-3 or TRBV12-4 and TRBJ2-3, with a weak D call TRBD2 (7 bases). V was shortened by 9 bases and J by 2 bases, with 15 bases between the two germline ends. There are 14 residues in the CDR3. CDR3 loop: CASIGGQNTDTQYF. In DNA form, the CDR3 reads TGTGCCAGTATCGGGGGGCAGAACACAGATACGCAGTATTTT.

This clonotype was observed a few times. The CDR3 DNA reads as TGCAGTGCTATTCCGGGGGCCGGGCGTGAGACCCAGTACTTC. Protein product: CSAIPGAGRETQYF. The J gene is TRBJ2-5, the V gene TRBV20-1; either TRBD1 or TRBD2 may fit D (6 bases each). Germline values: CDR1 DFQATT, CDR2 SNEGSKA (reference sequence). CDR3 length: 14 amino acids. Trimming pared 4 bases from V and 5 bases from J, leaving 17 bases between.

A word on this clonotype: A junction end diverges from the germline sequence, so it may reflect a read error. This chain connects TRBV3-1 to TRBJ1-2; no definite D call. CDR3 length: 15 residues. The V gene's germline CDR1 is LGHDT and CDR2 YNNKEL (reference sequence). CDR3 nucleotide sequence: TGTGCCGGCAGCCAAGGTGCTAGGCTGGGTCATGGCTACACCTTC. This encodes CAGSQGARLGHGYTF.

The rearrangement links TRBV25-1 to TRBJ1-5; 8 bases agree with TRBD1. This CDR3 is 19 amino acids long. J was trimmed by 3 bases and V by 1 base; bases with no gene match: 14. The germline V gene has CDR1 MGHDK and CDR2 SYGVNS. The DNA for the CDR3 is TGTGCCAGCAGTGAATGGGGGTCTCAGGGGGCGAGTACCAATCAGCCCCAGCATTTT. Its translation is CASSEWGSQGASTNQPQHF.

The rearrangement links TRBV20-1 to TRBJ2-5; D gene uncertain. V was pared by 1 base and J by 11 bases, with 11 bases between. The CDR3 sequence is 11 residues long. CDR1 and CDR2 from the germline V gene are DFQATT and SNEGSKA (reference sequence). This CDR3 is CSARGGDLQYF. The CDR3 DNA sequence: TGCAGTGCTAGAGGTGGAGATTTGCAGTACTTC.

The chain employs TRBV7-2 and TRBJ1-2, with D perhaps matching TRBD1 (6 bases). This CDR3 is built from 14 residues. Trimming took 4 bases from V and 8 from J, leaving 17 bases between them. Per germline, CDR1 SGHTA and CDR2 FQGNSA. The CDR3 DNA follows: TGTGCCAGCAGCTCCGGACAGCGCGTGGAAGGCTACACCTTC. Residues: CASSSGQRVEGYTF.

Only a few counts were recorded for this clonotype. J is TRBJ2-1 and V is TRBV10-3; TRBD1 agrees at 9 bases. Germline trimming cut 4 bases from V and 9 bases from J; bases unmatched to any gene: 7. The CDR3 consists of 14 residues. Germline loops: CDR1 ENHRY, CDR2 SYGVKD. In DNA form, the CDR3 reads TGTGCCATCAGTGGACAGGGGGACGGTAGTGAGCAGTTCTTC. This gives the protein CAISGQGDGSEQFF.

To note about this clonotype: A much larger clone differs from this one at a single base, so this may be a read error. The chain uses TRBV20-1 and TRBJ2-1; the match to TRBD2 covers 10 bases. Per the germline V gene, CDR1 is DFQATT and CDR2 is SNEGSKA (reference sequence). The junction had 24 bases not matched to a gene; V was cut back by 6 bases and J by 13 bases. CDR3 length: 17 residues. CDR3 nucleotides: TGCAGTGCCTCCTTGATAGCGGGGGGTGCCATGGGAGAGACCCAGTTCTTC. Its protein is CSASLIAGGAMGETQFF.

This clonotype was detected only a few times. The chain uses TRBV7-2 and TRBJ2-7; D is possibly TRBD1 or TRBD2 (5 bases each). The CDR3 sequence is 15 residues long. V lost 4 bases, J lost 0 bases, and 13 bases lay in between. Germline V gene sequence: CDR1 SGHTA, CDR2 FQGNSA. This CDR3 is CASSWGTLGSYEQYF. The CDR3 bases are TGTGCCAGCAGCTGGGGGACCCTGGGCTCCTACGAGCAGTACTTC.

The chain links TRBV29-1 to TRBJ1-1; possible D gene TRBD1, 5 bases. From germline, CDR1 is SQVTM and CDR2 ANQGSEA. V was clipped by 4 bases and J by 6 bases, with 15 bases between them. The CDR3 runs to 13 residues. The CDR3 protein is CSVAGTGKAEAFF. The CDR3 DNA reads TGCAGCGTTGCGGGGACCGGGAAGGCTGAAGCTTTCTTT. The whole variable domain, filled in from reference TRBV29-1 and TRBJ1-1, reads SAVISQKPSRDICQRGTSLTIQCQVDSQVTMMFWYRQQPGQSLTLIATANQGSEATYESGFVIDKFPISRPNLTFSTLTVSNMSPEDSSIYLCSVAGTGKAEAFFGQGTRLTVV.

This clonotype has more than one count but fewer than ten. This chain connects TRBV20-1 to TRBJ2-7; 11 bases are a match to TRBD2. V lost 3 bases to trimming and J lost 4 bases; unmatched junction nucleotides: 8. The CDR3 has 15 amino acids. From germline, CDR1 is DFQATT and CDR2 SNEGSKA (reference sequence). The CDR3 protein is CSASETSGAKYEQYF. DNA for the CDR3: TGCAGTGCTAGTGAGACTAGCGGGGCGAAGTACGAGCAGTACTTC.

This clonotype was seen a handful of times. The chain couples TRBV25-1 to TRBJ2-4; D not certain. V lost 2 bases to trimming and J lost 5 bases, with 4 bases between them. CDR1 is MGHDK, CDR2 SYGVNS, per germline. This CDR3 region has 12 residues. CDR3 in amino acids: CASSEGENIQYF. CDR3 nucleotides: TGTGCCAGCAGTGAAGGAGAAAACATTCAGTACTTC.

This clonotype was observed a few times. The V and J genes are TRBV20-1 and TRBJ2-7, with 10 nucleotides matching TRBD1. CDR1 and CDR2 (germline): DFQATT, SNEGSKA (reference sequence). V lost 0 bases to trimming and J lost 0 bases; unmatched junction nucleotides: 5. The CDR3 runs to 16 residues. The CDR3 DNA follows: TGCAGTGCTAGAGATTTGGGACAGGGGAGCTCCTACGAGCAGTACTTC. Translating gives CSARDLGQGSSYEQYF.

This sequence joins TRBV7-9 and TRBJ1-1; D not resolved. Germline V gene sequence: CDR1 SEHNR, CDR2 FQNEAQ (reference sequence). This CDR3 is built from 13 residues. V was clipped by 6 bases and J by 10 bases, with 18 bases between them. In DNA form, the CDR3 reads TGTGCCAGCAGATCAAGCGCGTCCGTCGGAGCTTTCTTT. Its protein is CASRSSASVGAFF.

The chain recombines TRBV5-1 with TRBJ2-5; 10 bases agree with TRBD2. The germline gives CDR1 SGHRS, CDR2 YFSETQ. With V trimmed by 2 bases and J by 11 bases, 12 bases remained unmatched. This CDR3 comprises 15 residues. The CDR3 here is CASSFATSGPYGQYF. The CDR3 DNA sequence: TGCGCCAGCAGCTTCGCGACTAGCGGGCCGTACGGGCAGTACTTC.

Note on this clonotype: One junction end does not reproduce the germline sequence, and a read error may be involved. The chain couples TRBV5-5 to TRBJ2-3; no clear D gene. The CDR3 loop spans 12 amino acids. Germline loops: CDR1 SGHKS, CDR2 YYEKEE (reference sequence). CDR3 sequence (DNA): TGTGCCGGCAGCTTGAGCACAGATACGCAGTATTTT. This codes for CAGSLSTDTQYF.

J is TRBJ1-2 and V is TRBV4-1, with D unclear. The V gene's germline CDR1 is MGHRA and CDR2 YSYEKL. V dropped 5 bases and J dropped 2 bases, with 9 bases sitting between them. The CDR3 is 13 residues long. The CDR3 reads CASSSTLNYGYTF. The CDR3 DNA reads as TGCGCCAGCAGCTCGACACTCAACTATGGCTACACCTTC.

In its sample, this clonotype was seen a few times. J is TRBJ2-7 and V is TRBV6-6, with D unresolved. This CDR3 region has 14 residues. Germline CDR1 and CDR2: MNHNY and SVGAGI (reference sequence). V was shortened by 8 bases and J by 0 bases, with 14 bases between the two germline ends. The CDR3 nucleotides are TGTGCCAGCGCTAACAGAGAAATCTCCTACGAGCAGTACTTC. Translation gives CASANREISYEQYF.

The chain combines TRBV5-1 with TRBJ1-2; 7 bases agree with TRBD1. V dropped 0 bases and J dropped 3; count of bases not matched to a gene: 5. The CDR3 loop spans 15 amino acids. Per germline, CDR1 SGHRS and CDR2 YFSETQ. As DNA, the CDR3 is TGCGCCAGCAGCTTGGGACAGGGCCCCGACTATGGCTACACCTTC. Its translation is CASSLGQGPDYGYTF.

Comments on this clonotype: This may be a read error: a much more frequent sequence differs by one nucleotide. V is TRBV2 and J is TRBJ1-4; D gene uncertain. CDR1 is SNHLY, CDR2 FYNNEI, per germline. This CDR3 contains 16 residues. The CDR3 sequence is CAGSEARSRANEKLFF. DNA for the CDR3: TGTGCCGGCAGTGAAGCGCGGTCCCGGGCTAATGAAAAACTGTTTTTT.

This clonotype was counted a few times. The chain joins TRBV12-3 or TRBV12-4 to TRBJ2-7; 8 positions match TRBD2. The V segment lost 7 bases and the J segment 2 bases; nucleotides outside the gene matches: 13. This CDR3 contains 16 residues. Written as DNA, the CDR3 is TGTGCCAGCACCCTGGGGGGCGGGGGGACCACCTACGAGCAGTACTTC. This gives the protein CASTLGGGGTTYEQYF.

The J gene is TRBJ2-7, the V gene TRBV6-5; D not certain. V dropped 6 bases and J dropped 6 bases, with 24 bases sitting between them. The germline V gene encodes CDR1 MNHEY and CDR2 SVGAGI. The CDR3 is made up of 16 amino acids. The CDR3 reads CASRAPTGPKPSEQYF. CDR3 nucleotide sequence: TGTGCCAGCAGGGCCCCAACTGGGCCAAAACCCTCCGAGCAGTACTTC.

The chain couples TRBV3-1 to TRBJ2-3; D unresolved. The CDR3 has 15 amino acids. Trimming left V 0 bases short and J 2 bases short, with 9 bases between. The germline V gene has CDR1 LGHDT and CDR2 YNNKEL (reference sequence). The CDR3 region has the DNA TGTGCCAGCAGCCAAGATCCCAGAAACACAGATACGCAGTATTTT. This sequence encodes CASSQDPRNTDTQYF.

This clonotype was detected a few times. This chain connects TRBV20-1 to TRBJ2-7, with D possibly being TRBD1 (5 bases). With 5 bases removed from V and 2 bases from J, the gap between germline ends came to 7 bases. The germline gives CDR1 DFQATT, CDR2 SNEGSKA (reference sequence). This CDR3 is 11 amino acids long. CDR3 sequence: CSAADTYEQYF. CDR3 nucleotides: TGCAGTGCTGCGGACACCTACGAGCAGTACTTC.

A few counts support this clonotype. This rearrangement joins TRBV14 to TRBJ1-6, with D perhaps matching TRBD1 (5 bases). Trimming stripped 0 bases from V and 2 bases from J, with 11 bases between. This CDR3 is 17 amino acids long. Germline CDR1 is SGHDN and CDR2 is FVKESK. CDR3 in DNA: TGTGCCAGCAGCCAAGATGTCAGGGTGACCTATAATTCACCCCTCCACTTT. This gives the protein CASSQDVRVTYNSPLHF.